This T cell receptor beta chain comes out of a study of blood T cells in healthy people across ages. Points from the study as a whole: Relative to aged donors, long-lived donors carried more naive CD4+ cells and displayed higher diversity.

This CDR3 has 13 residues. V shed 2 bases and J shed 3 bases, with 8 bases lying between them. The germline V gene encodes CDR1 MNHEY and CDR2 SMNVEV (reference sequence). Collection of about 9.4 milliliters of peripheral blood was performed for each donor. In this sample, this clonotype turned up a few times. What it binds is unknown. Sample-barcoded 5' priming and a J-beta primer mix drove a second PCR of about 6 to 12 cycles. The study obtained at least 3 million CDR3-containing paired-end reads from every sample. MiXCR, run by TCRdb on the 5' RACE reads, gives a single entry per CDR3 protein. The sample has roughly 500,000 distinct CDR3 sequences; 20% to 30% are singletons. The data also belong to a second study, concerning T cells of mothers and their children. That source reports: Over 8.5 million reads per mother and 2.5 million to 3 million per child were obtained.

This receptor was obtained from a boy aged 10-17 years in good health. The sequenced sample was blood. The V gene is TRBV27, the J gene TRBJ2-7; D is possibly TRBD1 (5 bases). CDR3 sequence reads: CASSLRRDYEQYF. CDR3 bases: TGTGCCAGCAGTTTACGCAGGGACTACGAGCAGTACTTC.